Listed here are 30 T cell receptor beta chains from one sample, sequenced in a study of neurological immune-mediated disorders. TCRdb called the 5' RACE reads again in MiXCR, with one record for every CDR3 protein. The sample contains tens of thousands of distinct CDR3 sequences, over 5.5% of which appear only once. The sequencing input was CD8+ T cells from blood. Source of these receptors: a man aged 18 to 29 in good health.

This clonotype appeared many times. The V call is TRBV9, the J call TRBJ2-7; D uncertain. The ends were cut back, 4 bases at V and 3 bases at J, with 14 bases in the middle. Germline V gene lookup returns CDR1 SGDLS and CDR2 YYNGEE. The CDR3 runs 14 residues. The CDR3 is CASSSGFGDYEQYF. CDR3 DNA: TGTGCCAGCAGCTCCGGTTTTGGCGACTACGAGCAGTACTTC.

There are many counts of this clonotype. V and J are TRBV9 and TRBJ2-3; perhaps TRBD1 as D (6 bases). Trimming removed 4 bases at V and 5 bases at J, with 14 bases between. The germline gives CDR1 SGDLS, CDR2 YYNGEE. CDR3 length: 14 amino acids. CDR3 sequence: CASSLSDRLDTQYF. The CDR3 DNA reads TGTGCCAGCAGCCTCTCGGACAGACTAGATACGCAGTATTTT.

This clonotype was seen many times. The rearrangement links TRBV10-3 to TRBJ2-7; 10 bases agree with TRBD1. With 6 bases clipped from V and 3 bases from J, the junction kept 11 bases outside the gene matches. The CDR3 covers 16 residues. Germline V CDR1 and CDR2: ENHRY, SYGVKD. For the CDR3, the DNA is TGTGCCATCAGACCCGGGACAGGGGTCAATAACTACGAGCAGTACTTC. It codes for CAIRPGTGVNNYEQYF.

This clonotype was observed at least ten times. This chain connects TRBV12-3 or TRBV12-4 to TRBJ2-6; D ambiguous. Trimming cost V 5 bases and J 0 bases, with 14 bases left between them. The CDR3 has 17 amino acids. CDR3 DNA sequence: TGTGCCAGCAGTGCCTACTTTTTAAGCTCTGGGGCCAACGTCCTGACTTTC. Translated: CASSAYFLSSGANVLTF.

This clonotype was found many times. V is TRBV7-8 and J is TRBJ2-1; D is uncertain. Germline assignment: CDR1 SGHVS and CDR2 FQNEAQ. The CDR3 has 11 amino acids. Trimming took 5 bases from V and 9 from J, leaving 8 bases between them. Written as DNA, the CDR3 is TGTGCCAGCAGCCCCGTCGGTGAGCAGTTCTTC. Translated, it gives CASSPVGEQFF.

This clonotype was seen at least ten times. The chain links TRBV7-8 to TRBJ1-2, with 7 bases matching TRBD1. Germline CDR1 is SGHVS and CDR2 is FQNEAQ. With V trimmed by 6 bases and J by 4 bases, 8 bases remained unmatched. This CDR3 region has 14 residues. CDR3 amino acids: CASSETGTAYGYTF. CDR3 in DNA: TGTGCCAGCAGTGAGACCGGGACAGCCTATGGCTACACCTTC.

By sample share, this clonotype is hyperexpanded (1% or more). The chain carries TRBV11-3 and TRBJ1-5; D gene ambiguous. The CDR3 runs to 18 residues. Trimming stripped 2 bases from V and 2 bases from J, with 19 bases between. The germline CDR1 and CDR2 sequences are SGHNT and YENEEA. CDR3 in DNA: TGTGCCAGCAGCTTACGCGCTCGGAATGACCGAGGCAATCAGCCCCAGCATTTT. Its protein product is CASSLRARNDRGNQPQHF.

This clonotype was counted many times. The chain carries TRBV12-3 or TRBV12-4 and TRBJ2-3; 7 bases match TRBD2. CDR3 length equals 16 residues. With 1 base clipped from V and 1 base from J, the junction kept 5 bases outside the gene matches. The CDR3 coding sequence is TGTGCCAGCAGTTTAGTTCCGGGGGGTGGCACAGATACGCAGTATTTT. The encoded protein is CASSLVPGGGTDTQYF.

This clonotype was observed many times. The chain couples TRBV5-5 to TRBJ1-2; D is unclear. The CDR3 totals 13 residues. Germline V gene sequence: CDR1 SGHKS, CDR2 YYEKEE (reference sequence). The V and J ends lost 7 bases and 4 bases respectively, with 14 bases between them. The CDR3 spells CASGKGKSYGYTF. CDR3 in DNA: TGTGCCAGCGGCAAGGGTAAAAGCTATGGCTACACCTTC.

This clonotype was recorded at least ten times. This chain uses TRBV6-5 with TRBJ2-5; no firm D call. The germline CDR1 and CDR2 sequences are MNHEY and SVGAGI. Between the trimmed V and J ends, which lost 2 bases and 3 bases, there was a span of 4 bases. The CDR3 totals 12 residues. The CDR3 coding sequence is TGTGCCAGCAGTTACGGTGAAGAGACCCAGTACTTC. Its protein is CASSYGEETQYF.

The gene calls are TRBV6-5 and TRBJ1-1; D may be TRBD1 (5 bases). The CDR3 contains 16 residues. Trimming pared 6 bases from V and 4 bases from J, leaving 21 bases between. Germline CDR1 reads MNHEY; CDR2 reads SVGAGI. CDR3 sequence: CASRARGHVPGTEAFF. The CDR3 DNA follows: TGTGCCAGCAGAGCCCGGGGCCATGTCCCGGGCACTGAAGCTTTCTTT.

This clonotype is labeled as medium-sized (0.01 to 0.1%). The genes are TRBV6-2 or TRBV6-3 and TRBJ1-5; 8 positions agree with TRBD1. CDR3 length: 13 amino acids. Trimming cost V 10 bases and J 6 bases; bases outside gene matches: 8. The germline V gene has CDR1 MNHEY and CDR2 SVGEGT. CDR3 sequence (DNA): TGTGCCACCACGACAGGGGAGGTTCAGCCCCAGCATTTT. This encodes CATTTGEVQPQHF.

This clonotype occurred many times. In DNA, the CDR3 is TGTGCCAGCAGTTACGGGCAAACCCTTGGCTACACCTTC. This translates into CASSYGQTLGYTF. The chain joins TRBV6-2 or TRBV6-3 to TRBJ1-2; D is ambiguous. The CDR3 sequence is 13 residues long. With 2 bases removed from V and 7 bases from J, the gap between germline ends came to 11 bases. CDR1 and CDR2 from the germline V gene are MNHEY and SVGEGT.

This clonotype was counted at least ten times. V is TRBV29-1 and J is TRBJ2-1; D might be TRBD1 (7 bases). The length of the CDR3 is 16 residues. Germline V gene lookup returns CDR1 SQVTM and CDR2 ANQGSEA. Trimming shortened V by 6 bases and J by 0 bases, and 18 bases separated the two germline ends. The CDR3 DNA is TGCAGCGTCCGCGGGACAGTTGGAAGCTCCTACAATGAGCAGTTCTTC. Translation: CSVRGTVGSSYNEQFF.

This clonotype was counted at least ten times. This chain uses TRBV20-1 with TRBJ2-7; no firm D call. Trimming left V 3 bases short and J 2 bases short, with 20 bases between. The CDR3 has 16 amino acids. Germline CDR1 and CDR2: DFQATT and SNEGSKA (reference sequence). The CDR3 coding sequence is TGCAGTGCTAGGGACGACGTCGTTGGTGGCCCCTACGAGCAGTACTTC. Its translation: CSARDDVVGGPYEQYF.

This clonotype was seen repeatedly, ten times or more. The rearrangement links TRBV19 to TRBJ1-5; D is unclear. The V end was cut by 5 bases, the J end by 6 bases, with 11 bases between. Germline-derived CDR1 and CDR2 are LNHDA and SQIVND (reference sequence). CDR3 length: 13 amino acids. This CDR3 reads CASSPTVAQPQHF. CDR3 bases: TGTGCCAGTAGTCCCACCGTGGCTCAGCCCCAGCATTTT.

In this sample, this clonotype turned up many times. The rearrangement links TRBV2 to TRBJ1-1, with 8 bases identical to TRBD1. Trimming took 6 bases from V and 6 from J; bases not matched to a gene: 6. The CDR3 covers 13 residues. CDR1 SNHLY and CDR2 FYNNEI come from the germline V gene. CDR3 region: CASRETGVAEAFF. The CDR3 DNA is TGTGCCAGCAGGGAGACAGGGGTAGCTGAAGCTTTCTTT.

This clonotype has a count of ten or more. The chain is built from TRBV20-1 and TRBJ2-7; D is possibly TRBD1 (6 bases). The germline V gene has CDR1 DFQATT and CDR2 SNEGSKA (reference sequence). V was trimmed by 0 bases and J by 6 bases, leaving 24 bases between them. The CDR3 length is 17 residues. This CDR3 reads CSARDDRLQGRVGEQYF. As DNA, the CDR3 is TGCAGTGCTAGAGATGACCGCTTACAGGGCCGGGTAGGCGAGCAGTACTTC.

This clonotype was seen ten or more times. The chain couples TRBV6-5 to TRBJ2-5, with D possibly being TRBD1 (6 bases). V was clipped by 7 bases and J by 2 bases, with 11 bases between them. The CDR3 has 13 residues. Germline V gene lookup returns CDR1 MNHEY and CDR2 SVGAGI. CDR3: CASTPQGQETQYF. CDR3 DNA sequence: TGTGCCAGCACCCCACAGGGACAAGAGACCCAGTACTTC.

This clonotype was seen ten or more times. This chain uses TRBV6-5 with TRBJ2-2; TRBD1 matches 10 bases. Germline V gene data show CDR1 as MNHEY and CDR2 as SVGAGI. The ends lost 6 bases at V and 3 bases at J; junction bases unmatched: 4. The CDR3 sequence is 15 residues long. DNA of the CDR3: TGTGCCAGCAGGGGACAGGGGTTCGACACCGGGGAGCTGTTTTTT. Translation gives CASRGQGFDTGELFF.

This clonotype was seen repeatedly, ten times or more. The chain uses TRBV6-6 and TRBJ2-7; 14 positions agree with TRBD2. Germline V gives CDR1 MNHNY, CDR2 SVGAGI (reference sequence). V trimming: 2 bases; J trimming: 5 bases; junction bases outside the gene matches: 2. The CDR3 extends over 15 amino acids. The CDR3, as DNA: TGTGCCAGCAGTTACGGACTAGCGGGGGGCAACGAGCAGTACTTC. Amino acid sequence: CASSYGLAGGNEQYF.

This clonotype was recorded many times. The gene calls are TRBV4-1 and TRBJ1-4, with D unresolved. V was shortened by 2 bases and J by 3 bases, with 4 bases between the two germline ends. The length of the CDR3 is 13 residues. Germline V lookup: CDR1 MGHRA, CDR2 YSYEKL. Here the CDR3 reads CASSQSPNEKLFF. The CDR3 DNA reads TGCGCCAGCAGCCAAAGCCCTAATGAAAAACTGTTTTTT.

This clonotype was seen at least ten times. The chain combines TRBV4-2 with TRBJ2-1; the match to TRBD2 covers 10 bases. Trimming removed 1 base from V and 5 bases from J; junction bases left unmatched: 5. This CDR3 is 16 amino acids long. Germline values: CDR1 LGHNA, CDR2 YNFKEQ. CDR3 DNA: TGTGCCAGCAGCCAAGCAGCGGGGGGGGACAACAATGAGCAGTTCTTC. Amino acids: CASSQAAGGDNNEQFF.

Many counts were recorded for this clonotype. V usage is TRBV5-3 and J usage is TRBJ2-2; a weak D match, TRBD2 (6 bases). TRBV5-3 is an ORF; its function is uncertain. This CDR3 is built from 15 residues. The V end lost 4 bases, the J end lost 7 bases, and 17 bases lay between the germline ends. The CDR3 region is CARSRGTDFGGELFF. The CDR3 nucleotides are TGTGCCAGAAGCCGCGGGACTGATTTCGGCGGGGAGCTGTTTTTT.

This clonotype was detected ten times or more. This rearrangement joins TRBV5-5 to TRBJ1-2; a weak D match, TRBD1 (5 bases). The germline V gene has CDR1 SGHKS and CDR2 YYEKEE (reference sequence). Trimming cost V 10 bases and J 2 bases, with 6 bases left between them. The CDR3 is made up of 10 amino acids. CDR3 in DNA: TGTGCCCCAGGGAACTATGGCTACACCTTC. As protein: CAPGNYGYTF.

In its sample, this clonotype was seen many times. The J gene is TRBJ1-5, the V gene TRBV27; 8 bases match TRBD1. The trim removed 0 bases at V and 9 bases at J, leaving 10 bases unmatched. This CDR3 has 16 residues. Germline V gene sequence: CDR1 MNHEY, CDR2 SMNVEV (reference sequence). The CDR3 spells CASSLSVGQGAGPQHF. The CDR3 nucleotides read TGTGCCAGCAGTTTATCGGTTGGTCAGGGGGCAGGGCCCCAGCATTTT.

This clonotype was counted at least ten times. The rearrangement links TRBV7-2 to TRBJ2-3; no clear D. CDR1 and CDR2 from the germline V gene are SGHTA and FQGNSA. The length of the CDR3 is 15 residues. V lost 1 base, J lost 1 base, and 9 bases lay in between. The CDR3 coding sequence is TGTGCCAGCAGCTTAGACGGCACAGGCACAGATACGCAGTATTTT. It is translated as CASSLDGTGTDTQYF.

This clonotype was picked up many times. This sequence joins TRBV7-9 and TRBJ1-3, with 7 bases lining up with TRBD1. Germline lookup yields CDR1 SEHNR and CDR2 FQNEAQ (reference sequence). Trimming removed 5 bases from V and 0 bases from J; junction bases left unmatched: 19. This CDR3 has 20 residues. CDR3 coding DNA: TGTGCCAGCAGCATTGCCGGAGGGGGCAGGGGCTCATCCTCTGGAAACACCATATATTTT. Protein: CASSIAGGGRGSSSGNTIYF.

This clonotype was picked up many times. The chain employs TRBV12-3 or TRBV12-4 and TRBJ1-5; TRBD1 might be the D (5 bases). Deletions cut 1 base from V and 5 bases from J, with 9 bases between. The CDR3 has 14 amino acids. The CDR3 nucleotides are TGTGCCAGCAGTTTAGACGGGGGGTATCAGCCCCAGCATTTT. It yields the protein CASSLDGGYQPQHF.

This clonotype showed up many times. This CDR3 is CASSPDSWNQPQHF. DNA for the CDR3: TGTGCCAGTAGTCCGGACAGTTGGAATCAGCCCCAGCATTTT. The V call is TRBV19, the J call TRBJ1-5; tentatively, D is TRBD1 (6 bases). The length of the CDR3 is 14 residues. CDR1 LNHDA and CDR2 SQIVND come from the germline V gene (reference sequence). The germline V and J ends were trimmed by 5 bases and 4 bases, with 12 bases remaining between them.